This is a list of T cell receptor beta chains from one sample in a study of cytomegalovirus exposure and HLA in healthy donors. Sequencing used immunoSEQ multiplex PCR; TCRdb keeps in-frame clones, though not all of them. The sample lists approximately 190,000 clones, approximately 80% occurring once. The sequenced material came from PBMCs. All receptors come from a woman aged 25-40 years in good health and CMV-seropositive. The CDR3 runs from the conserved cysteine through the conserved F or W. The size of a clone is reported for some rows only, either as once, few or many, or as a class for expanded clones.

size,J,V,CDR3
.,TRBJ1-1,TRBV14,CASSQALGRGTEAFF
.,TRBJ1-2,TRBV7-2,CASSLASGGYGYTF
.,TRBJ1-1,TRBV11-2,CASRPQGVNTEAFF
few,TRBJ2-5,TRBV5-1,CASSLRLAGGTGVETQYF
few,TRBJ2-7,TRBV4-1,CASSQEAPYEQYF
.,TRBJ2-7,TRBV5-4,CASSLESRAPYEQYF
few,TRBJ2-5,TRBV28,CASSTWTGSQETQYF
once,TRBJ2-2,TRBV30,CAWGYPRTAPLAGELFF
.,TRBJ1-6,TRBV2,CASSRMTQGNSPLHF
.,TRBJ2-5,TRBV9,CASSVDIQETQYF
.,TRBJ2-5,TRBV7-2,CASSRTAGRDQYF
.,TRBJ2-7,TRBV19,CASSLGQGGYEQYF
few,TRBJ1-1,TRBV11-2,CASSSFSNTEAFF
.,TRBJ2-7,TRBV15,CATSRDPRYEQYF
.,.,TRBV7-2,CASSPGIDYEQYF
once,TRBJ2-5,TRBV2,CASSSGGLYQETQYF
few,TRBJ2-7,TRBV5-1,CASSVRGYGLDEQYF
.,TRBJ1-5,TRBV2,CASRLGTGRNQPQHF
.,TRBJ2-6,TRBV19,CASSNGGSGANVLTF
.,TRBJ1-1,TRBV18,CASGREGDTEAFF
.,TRBJ2-2,TRBV27,CASNPGGFTANTGELFF
.,TRBJ1-5,TRBV2,CASTPQGVPASNQPQHF
.,TRBJ1-5,TRBV18,CASSLDRTGGTSNQPQHF
.,TRBJ2-6,TRBV2,CASSFTGYGANVLTF
few,TRBJ1-4,TRBV4-3,CASSQDGDLTVINEKLFF
.,TRBJ2-7,TRBV30,CAWTSRVVNEQYF
.,TRBJ2-7,TRBV7-2,CASSLQGGPPTEQYF
.,TRBJ2-7,TRBV27,CASSLSTSGDSYEQYF
few,TRBJ2-7,TRBV4-2,CASSPNPADSSYEQYF
.,TRBJ2-3,TRBV7-9,CASSPLVHTDTQYF
.,TRBJ1-5,TRBV28,CASSTTGGSNQPQHF
.,TRBJ2-6,TRBV2,CAGDRLGGSSGANVLTF
.,TRBJ2-5,TRBV28,CASSFGSGTVDF
.,TRBJ1-1,TRBV4-1,CASGRQGSTEAFF
few,TRBJ1-3,TRBV10-3,CAISKGSNRGTGNTIYF
.,TRBJ2-5,TRBV18,CASSVQQGSRETQYF
.,TRBJ1-1,TRBV28,CASSAGVTEAFF
.,TRBJ1-2,TRBV18,CASSPREGARDYGYTF
.,TRBJ1-6,TRBV9,CASSTPGSPLHF
once,TRBJ2-3,TRBV21-1,CASSKGADGRDTQYF
.,TRBJ1-2,TRBV2,CANPTGPGANYGYTF
.,TRBJ2-7,TRBV4-1,CASSQRTEEGLAVGYEQYF
.,TRBJ2-1,TRBV29-1,CSVVAGGSYNEQFF
.,TRBJ2-4,TRBV27,CASSLWGQLGNIQYF
.,TRBJ2-7,TRBV6-5,CASSSRASGEQYF
.,TRBJ2-7,TRBV28,CASSPVVGGQLPYEQYF